This T cell receptor beta chain was retrieved from a study of identical twins. V gave up 7 bases and J gave up 8 bases, with 15 bases separating them. The CDR3 extends over 14 amino acids. Germline V gene sequence: CDR1 MNHNS, CDR2 SASEGT. This clonotype turned up a few times. TCRdb reprocessed the 5' RACE reads with MiXCR, giving one entry per CDR3 protein. The data hold about 690,000 distinct CDR3 sequences, with 6% to 6.5% observed a single time. The V call is TRBV6-1, the J call TRBJ1-6; possible D gene TRBD1, 5 bases. The TCR sequence derives from a man between 18 and 29 years old in good health. The sequencing input was naive T cells sorted from blood. This CDR3 reads CASTLRDPDSPLHF. CDR3 nucleotides: TGTGCCAGCACCCTCCGGGACCCAGATTCACCCCTCCACTTT.